These 16 T cell receptor beta chains originate from one sample sequenced in a study of blood T cell repertoires in COVID-19. TCRdb's copy holds only in-frame clones and misses some; the assay was immunoSEQ multiplex PCR. The sample has 390,000 or so clones, about nine tenths seen once. The sequenced material came from peripheral blood. The receptors derive from a woman aged 30 to 39 with active or convalescent COVID-19.

The genes are TRBV5-6 and TRBJ2-7; TRBD2 matches at 10 bases. The V and J ends lost 7 bases and 4 bases, in that order; junction bases with no gene match: 8. Germline V CDR1 and CDR2: SGHDT, YYEEEE. The CDR3 extends over 14 amino acids. The CDR3 sequence: CASRKAGGQYEQYF. The CDR3 DNA sequence: TGTGCCAGCCGAAAAGCGGGAGGGCAGTACGAGCAGTACTTC.

The chain uses TRBV11-2 and TRBJ2-3; TRBD2 matches at 14 bases. Germline lookup yields CDR1 SGHAT and CDR2 FQNNGV. This CDR3 is built from 19 residues. Trimming took 5 bases from V and 4 from J; bases not matched to a gene: 14. Written as DNA, the CDR3 is TGTGCCAGCAGCAACCCGACCAGACTAGCGGGAGGGGGCCCAGATACGCAGTATTTT. Residues: CASSNPTRLAGGGPDTQYF.

The chain has TRBV29-1 and TRBJ1-2; 9 bases line up with TRBD1. Unmatched junction bases numbered 3, after V lost 5 bases and J lost 2 bases. Germline CDR1 reads SQVTM; CDR2 reads ANQGSEA. The CDR3 is 13 amino acids. The CDR3 nucleotides are TGCAGCGTTAGGGACAGGGAGAACTATGGCTACACCTTC. As protein: CSVRDRENYGYTF. Combining the CDR3 with reference TRBV29-1 and TRBJ1-2 gives the whole variable domain SAVISQKPSRDICQRGTSLTIQCQVDSQVTMMFWYRQQPGQSLTLIATANQGSEATYESGFVIDKFPISRPNLTFSTLTVSNMSPEDSSIYLCSVRDRENYGYTFGSGTRLTVV.

This clone was detected a few times. Other nucleotide sequences in the sample specify the same CDR3. The chain employs TRBV4-1 and TRBJ1-2; a weak D match, TRBD1 (5 bases). The CDR3 spans 14 residues. CDR1 and CDR2 (germline): MGHRA, YSYEKL. The ends were cut back, 0 bases at V and 3 bases at J, with 8 bases in the middle. The DNA for the CDR3 is TGCGCCAGCAGCCAAGATCGGGGGGACTATGGCTACACCTTC. Its translation: CASSQDRGDYGYTF.

The V and J genes are TRBV21-1 and TRBJ1-5; the table calls TRBD1, which could not be checked here. TRBV21-1 is shown as a pseudogene. CDR3 length: 17 residues. CDR3 nucleotides: TGTGCCAGCATCACCGGGACAGGGGGCCGGGGCAATCAGCCCCAGCATTTT. Protein: CASITGTGGRGNQPQHF.

This CDR3 reads CASSEYPGISGNTIYF. The CDR3 nucleotides are TGTGCCAGCAGTGAATATCCCGGGATCTCTGGAAACACCATATATTTT. This rearrangement joins TRBV6-1 to TRBJ1-3; no reliable D call. Per the germline V gene, CDR1 is MNHNS and CDR2 is SASEGT. V dropped 2 bases and J dropped 0 bases, with 11 bases sitting between them. This CDR3 region has 16 residues.

The chain joins TRBV4-1 to TRBJ1-1; D is uncertain. The CDR3 contains 15 residues. V shed 4 bases and J shed 1 base, with 13 bases lying between them. Germline V gene sequence: CDR1 MGHRA, CDR2 YSYEKL. CDR3 loop: CASSPYHAGNTEAFF. CDR3 DNA: TGCGCCAGCAGCCCCTACCATGCGGGGAACACTGAAGCTTTCTTT.

The rearrangement joins TRBV9 to TRBJ2-7; D is ambiguous. Per the germline V gene, CDR1 is SGDLS and CDR2 is YYNGEE. V gave up 0 bases and J gave up 1 base, with 8 bases separating them. CDR3 length: 14 residues. CDR3 sequence reads: CASSVDVNSYEQYF. The CDR3, as DNA: TGTGCCAGCAGCGTAGATGTCAATTCCTACGAGCAGTACTTC.

V and J are TRBV6-1 and TRBJ1-2, with D uncertain. The CDR3 spans 15 residues. Germline V gene sequence: CDR1 MNHNS, CDR2 SASEGT. The ends were cut back, 3 bases at V and 3 bases at J, with 14 bases in the middle. CDR3 DNA sequence: TGTGCCAGCAGTGACCCCTTTACGAGGGACTATGGCTACACCTTC. This sequence encodes CASSDPFTRDYGYTF.

The chain employs TRBV7-9 and TRBJ1-2; 8 nucleotides agree with TRBD1. Germline loops: CDR1 SEHNR, CDR2 FQNEAQ (reference sequence). The CDR3 loop spans 14 amino acids. With 5 bases clipped from V and 7 bases from J, the junction kept 9 bases outside the gene matches. CDR3 in amino acids: CASSQQGDLRGYTF. CDR3 sequence (DNA): TGTGCCAGCAGCCAACAGGGGGACCTTCGTGGCTACACCTTC.

This clone was recorded once. V and J are TRBV5-8 and TRBJ2-1, with a weak D call TRBD1 (8 bases). The V and J ends lost 3 bases and 3 bases respectively, with 28 bases between them. The germline CDR1 and CDR2 sequences are SGHTS and YDEGEE. The CDR3 spans 20 residues. Here the CDR3 DNA reads TGTGCCAGCAGCTCGATGGACAGGGCAAGACTAGCTGAATTCTACAATGAGCAGTTCTTC. Its translation is CASSSMDRARLAEFYNEQFF.

This chain uses TRBV27 with TRBJ1-5, with D possibly being TRBD1 (5 bases). The CDR3 extends over 17 amino acids. CDR1 is MNHEY, CDR2 SMNVEV, per germline (reference sequence). Trimming took 8 bases from V and 5 from J, leaving 25 bases between them. CDR3 in DNA: TGTGCCAGCCGAGGAACAACGGACGGGGGACCATATCAGCCCCAGCATTTT. This codes for CASRGTTDGGPYQPQHF.

This clone occurred a few times. The chain couples TRBV3-1 (or the pseudogene TRBV3-2) to TRBJ1-3; TRBD1 matches 7 bases. Germline lookup yields CDR1 LGHDT and CDR2 YNNKEL (reference sequence). Trimming cost V 6 bases and J 0 bases; bases outside gene matches: 5. This CDR3 region has 15 residues. CDR3 DNA sequence: TGTGCCAGCAGTTCCGACAGGGCCTCTGGAAACACCATATATTTT. This translates into CASSSDRASGNTIYF.

The chain couples TRBV11-2 to TRBJ2-7; 11 bases are shared with TRBD2. This CDR3 has 17 residues. V lost 5 bases and J lost 1; bases outside the gene matches: 10. Germline V gives CDR1 SGHAT, CDR2 FQNNGV. CDR3 coding DNA: TGTGCCAGCAGCCTCACTAGCGGGAGTAGAGAATCCTACGAGCAGTACTTC. Amino acid sequence: CASSLTSGSRESYEQYF.

This chain connects TRBV4-1 to TRBJ2-5; TRBD2 aligns across 10 bases. The V gene end was trimmed by 1 base and the J gene end by 2 bases; junction bases not matched to a gene: 7. This CDR3 is built from 17 residues. Germline values: CDR1 MGHRA, CDR2 YSYEKL. The CDR3, as DNA: TGCGCCAGCAGCCAAGCTGTAGCGGGGGGCATACAAGAGACCCAGTACTTC. It is translated as CASSQAVAGGIQETQYF.

The gene calls are TRBV14 and TRBJ1-6, with a tentative D call TRBD1 (6 bases). The CDR3 contains 15 residues. Germline V gives CDR1 SGHDN, CDR2 FVKESK. Trimming removed 0 bases from V and 9 bases from J, with 12 bases in between. The CDR3 DNA reads TGTGCCAGCAGCCAAGATCGGGGGGCGTCTTCACCCCTCCACTTT. This translates into CASSQDRGASSPLHF.